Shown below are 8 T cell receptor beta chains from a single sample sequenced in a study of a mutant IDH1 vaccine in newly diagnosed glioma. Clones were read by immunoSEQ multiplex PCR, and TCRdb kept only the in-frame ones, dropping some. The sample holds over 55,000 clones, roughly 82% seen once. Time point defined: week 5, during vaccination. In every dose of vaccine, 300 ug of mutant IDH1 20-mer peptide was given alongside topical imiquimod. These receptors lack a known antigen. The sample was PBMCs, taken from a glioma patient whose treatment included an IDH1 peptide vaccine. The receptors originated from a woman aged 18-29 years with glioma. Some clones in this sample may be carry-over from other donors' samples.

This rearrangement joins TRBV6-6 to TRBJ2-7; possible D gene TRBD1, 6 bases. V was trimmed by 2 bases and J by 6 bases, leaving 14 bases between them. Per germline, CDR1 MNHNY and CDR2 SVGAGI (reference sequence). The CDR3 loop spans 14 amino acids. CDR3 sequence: CASSYTRGNGEQYF. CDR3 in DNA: TGTGCCAGCAGTTACACCAGGGGAAATGGCGAGCAGTACTTC.

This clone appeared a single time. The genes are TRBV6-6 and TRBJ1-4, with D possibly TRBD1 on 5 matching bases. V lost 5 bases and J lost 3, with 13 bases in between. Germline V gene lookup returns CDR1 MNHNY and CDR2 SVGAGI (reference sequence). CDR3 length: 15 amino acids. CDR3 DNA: TGTGCCAGCAGTCCGGGGCCGCGCGCTAATGAAAAACTGTTTTTT. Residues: CASSPGPRANEKLFF.

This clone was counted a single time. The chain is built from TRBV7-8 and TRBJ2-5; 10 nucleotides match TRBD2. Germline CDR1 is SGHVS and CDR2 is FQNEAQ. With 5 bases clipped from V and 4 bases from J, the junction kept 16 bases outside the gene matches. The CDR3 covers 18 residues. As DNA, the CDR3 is TGTGCCAGCAGCGATAAAGGGACACTAGCGGGAAGGGGAGAGACCCAGTACTTC. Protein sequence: CASSDKGTLAGRGETQYF.

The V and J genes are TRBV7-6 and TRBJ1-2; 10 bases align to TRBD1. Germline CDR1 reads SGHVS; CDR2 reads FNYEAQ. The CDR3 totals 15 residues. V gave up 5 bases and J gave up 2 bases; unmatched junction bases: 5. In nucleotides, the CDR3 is TGTGCCAGCAGCGCGGGACAGGGGCTAAACTATGGCTACACCTTC. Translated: CASSAGQGLNYGYTF.

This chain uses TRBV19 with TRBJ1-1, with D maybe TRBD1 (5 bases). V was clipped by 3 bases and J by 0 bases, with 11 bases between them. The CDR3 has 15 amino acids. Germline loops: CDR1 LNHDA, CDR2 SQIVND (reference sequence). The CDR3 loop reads CASSMRKGMNTEAFF. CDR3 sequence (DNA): TGTGCCAGTAGTATGAGAAAGGGGATGAACACTGAAGCTTTCTTT.

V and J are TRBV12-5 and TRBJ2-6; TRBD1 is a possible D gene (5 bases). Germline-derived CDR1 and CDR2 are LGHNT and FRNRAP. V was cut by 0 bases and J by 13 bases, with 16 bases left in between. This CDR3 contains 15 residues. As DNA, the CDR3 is TGTGCTAGTGGTTTGGTACCGGCAGGGTTAATGGTCCTGACTTTC. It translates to CASGLVPAGLMVLTF.

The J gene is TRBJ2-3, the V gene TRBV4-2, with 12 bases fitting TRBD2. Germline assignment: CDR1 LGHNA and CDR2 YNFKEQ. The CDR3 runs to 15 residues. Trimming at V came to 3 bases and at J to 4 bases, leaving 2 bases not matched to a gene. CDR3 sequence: CASSQTSGGADTQYF. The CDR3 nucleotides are TGTGCCAGCAGCCAGACTAGCGGGGGTGCAGATACGCAGTATTTT.

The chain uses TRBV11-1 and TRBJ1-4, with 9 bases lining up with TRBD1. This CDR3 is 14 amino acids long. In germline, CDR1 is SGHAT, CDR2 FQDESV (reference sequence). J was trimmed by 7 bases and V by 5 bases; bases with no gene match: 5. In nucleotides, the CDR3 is TGTGCCAGCAGCCTGGACAGGGGAGGTGAAAAACTGTTTTTT. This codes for CASSLDRGGEKLFF.